The 7 T cell receptor beta chains reported below all come from one sample, sequenced in a study of CD8 T cells in Susac syndrome. Random hexamers were used to reverse transcribe an amount of about 0.5 to 1 ug RNA. TCRdb redid the calling of the immunoSEQ multiplex PCR reads with MiXCR, one entry per CDR3 protein. The data show 160,000 or so distinct CDR3 sequences, around 96% seen once. Material for sequencing was CD8+ T cells from PBMCs. The receptor source for this set is a human donor with multiple sclerosis.

The V and J genes are TRBV7-9 and TRBJ2-7; D is unresolved. The V end lost 4 bases, the J end lost 0 bases, and 10 bases lay between the germline ends. This CDR3 region has 14 residues. Germline V gene lookup returns CDR1 SEHNR and CDR2 FQNEAQ (reference sequence). CDR3 bases: TGTGCCAGCAGCTCAGTGGAGAGCTCCTACGAGCAGTACTTC. Residues: CASSSVESSYEQYF.

Here the CDR3 reads CASSQDLGPRPLYNEQFF. The CDR3 region has the DNA TGTGCCAGCAGCCAAGATCTCGGACCGAGGCCCCTATACAATGAGCAGTTCTTC. The chain couples TRBV3-1 to TRBJ2-1; no clear D gene. The germline V gene encodes CDR1 LGHDT and CDR2 YNNKEL (reference sequence). V lost 0 bases, J lost 4 bases, and 19 bases lay in between. The CDR3 is made up of 18 amino acids.

The CDR3 spells CASSLEEGGPSYEQYF. CDR3 DNA: TGTGCCAGCAGTTTGGAGGAGGGGGGCCCCTCCTACGAGCAGTACTTC. The genes are TRBV12-3 or TRBV12-4 and TRBJ2-7; D tentatively fits TRBD1 or TRBD2 (6 bases each). With 3 bases removed from V and 0 bases from J, the gap between germline ends came to 15 bases. This CDR3 comprises 16 residues.

V usage is TRBV27 and J usage is TRBJ2-7; 7 bases agree with TRBD1. The V gene's germline CDR1 is MNHEY and CDR2 SMNVEV (reference sequence). The CDR3 runs 16 residues. The J segment lost 3 bases and the V segment lost 6 bases, leaving 14 bases of the junction unmatched. The CDR3 bases are TGTGCCAGCAGCTCTTACACCTCGGGACAGTTCTACGAGCAGTACTTC. Amino acids: CASSSYTSGQFYEQYF.

This clonotype has a single count. The V call is TRBV20-1, the J call TRBJ1-6, with a weak D call TRBD1 (5 bases). Trimming left V 1 base short and J 7 bases short, with 11 bases between. This CDR3 spans 14 amino acids. Germline V gene data show CDR1 as DFQATT and CDR2 as SNEGSKA (reference sequence). DNA for the CDR3: TGCAGTGCTAGAGCAGGGCCTCGGAATTCACCCCTCCACTTT. Translated: CSARAGPRNSPLHF.

The chain has TRBV14 and TRBJ2-7; the match to TRBD1 covers 10 bases. This CDR3 contains 13 residues. The germline V gene has CDR1 SGHDN and CDR2 FVKESK. The trim removed 8 bases at V and 6 bases at J, leaving 7 bases unmatched. CDR3 sequence: CASARDRGGEQYF. The CDR3 DNA reads as TGTGCCAGCGCCCGGGACAGGGGAGGCGAGCAGTACTTC.

V gene TRBV12-3 or TRBV12-4 combines with J gene TRBJ1-4, with TRBD1 matching over 8 bases. The CDR3 has 14 amino acids. J lost 7 bases, V lost 5 bases, and 6 bases had no gene match. The CDR3 protein is CASSRQGFLEKLFF. Written as DNA, the CDR3 is TGTGCCAGCAGTCGACAGGGGTTTCTTGAAAAACTGTTTTTT.